This TCR beta chain was sequenced for a study of T cells in Graves' hyperthyroidism and ophthalmopathy. This clonotype was seen many times. V lost 3 bases, J lost 8 bases, and 6 bases stayed unmatched. The CDR3 spans 14 residues. Per germline, CDR1 SNHLY and CDR2 FYNNEI. RNA transcripts gave rise to amplified TCR beta CDR3 regions. Primed by the HTBI set, a first-round RT-PCR was run on the TCR CDR3. TCRdb redid the calling of the multiplex PCR reads with MiXCR, one entry per CDR3 protein. The repertoire holds some 690,000 distinct CDR3 sequences, with roughly 17% as singletons. The specimen was blood. This sequence originates from a man between 50 and 59 years old with Graves' hyperthyroidism. The chain couples TRBV2 to TRBJ1-4; 7 bases fit TRBD1. This CDR3 reads CASSDNRGYEKLFF. Here the CDR3 DNA reads TGTGCCAGCAGTGACAACAGGGGTTACGAAAAACTGTTTTTT. The full variable domain, rest sourced from reference TRBV2 and TRBJ1-4, is EPEVTQTPSHQVTQMGQEVILRCVPISNHLYFYWYRQILGQKVEFLVSFYNNEISEKSEIFDDQFSVERPDGSNFTLKIRSTKLEDSAMYFCASSDNRGYEKLFFGSGTQLSVL.